The rows below give T cell receptor beta chains drawn from one sample of a study of control samples from healthy donors and cancer patients. Only in-frame clones appear in the TCRdb table, and some are missing; sequencing was by immunoSEQ multiplex PCR. The sample has a few hundred thousand clones; 90% are singletons. Material: PBMCs. These receptor sequences come from a man aged 35 to 55 with head and neck cancer. The CDR3 runs from the conserved cysteine through the conserved F or W. The D gene is left open where the match is weak. Rows may omit the clone size; those that give it use once, few, many or a size class.

d_call	clone_size	v_call	j_call	cdr3_nt	cdr3_aa
-	-	TRBV6-5	TRBJ2-5	TGTGCCAGCAGTAGGGTTGAGACCCAGTACTTC	CASSRVETQYF
-	once	TRBV2	TRBJ1-6	TGTGCCAGCAGTGGGACAGCCATGAGGGATTCACCCCTCCACTTT	CASSGTAMRDSPLHF
TRBD1	-	TRBV5-1	TRBJ2-7	TGCGCCAGCAGCTTGGAGGGACAGGTCTACGAGCAGTACTTC	CASSLEGQVYEQYF
TRBD1	-	TRBV5-4	TRBJ1-3	TGTGCCAGCAGCCTCCGGACAGGCAACTCTGGAAACACCATATATTTT	CASSLRTGNSGNTIYF
-	-	TRBV28	TRBJ2-1	TGTGCCAGCCACCCGGGGCTAAACTCCTACAATGAGCAGTTCTTC	CASHPGLNSYNEQFF
-	-	TRBV5-1	TRBJ2-2	TGCGCCAGCAGCTTGGGTGGACTTCAGAACACCGGGGAGCTGTTTTTT	CASSLGGLQNTGELFF
TRBD1	-	TRBV28	TRBJ2-7	TGTGCCAGCAGTTTTGGCAGGGGGTATGGATACGAGCAGTACTTC	CASSFGRGYGYEQYF
-	-	TRBV7-3	TRBJ2-1	TGTGCCAGCAGCTTAGAATCAGGGTACAATGAGCAGTTCTTC	CASSLESGYNEQFF
-	-	TRBV28	TRBJ2-5	TGTGCCAGCAGTTTCGGGGCAGAAGAGACCCAGTACTTC	CASSFGAEETQYF
-	once	TRBV7-2	TRBJ1-6	TGTGCCAGCAGCTTCAGGACGCGTGCTACCTATAATTCACCCCTCCACTTT	CASSFRTRATYNSPLHF
TRBD1	-	TRBV6-6	TRBJ2-2	TGTGCCAGCGGCCGGGACAGGGGAACCGGGGAGCTGTTTTTT	CASGRDRGTGELFF
-	-	TRBV12-3/TRBV12-4	TRBJ1-1	TGTGCCAGCAGTTTGGCCCAGAACACTGAAGCTTTCTTT	CASSLAQNTEAFF
TRBD1	-	TRBV7-2	TRBJ1-2	TGTGCCAGCAGCCTCCCCCGAGGACAGGGGTTAGAATATGGCTACACCTTC	CASSLPRGQGLEYGYTF
TRBD1	once	TRBV19	TRBJ2-7	TGTGCCAGTAGTGTTCGACAGGGGGCCGTTTACGAGCAGTACTTC	CASSVRQGAVYEQYF
-	once	TRBV6-5	TRBJ1-1	TGTGCCAGCAGGGTCGGGACGATTGAAGCTTTCTTT	CASRVGTIEAFF
-	-	TRBV18	TRBJ2-7	TGTGCCAGCTCCCCCTCCTCCTACGAGCAGTACTTC	CASSPSSYEQYF
-	-	TRBV2	TRBJ2-6	TGTGCCAGCAGTGAAGCCTCTGGCCCTCGCTCTGGGGCCAACGTCCTGACTTTC	CASSEASGPRSGANVLTF
-	-	TRBV9	TRBJ1-1	TGTGCCAGCGGAAAGACTTCGAACACTGAAGCTTTCTTT	CASGKTSNTEAFF
-	few	TRBV18	TRBJ2-7	TGTGCCAGCTCACCCGACGACGTGGACAGTCCCTACGAGCAGTACTTC	CASSPDDVDSPYEQYF
TRBD1	-	TRBV27	TRBJ1-5	TGTGCCAGCAGTTCACTGACGGGACAGGGCAATCAGCCCCAGCATTTT	CASSSLTGQGNQPQHF
-	once	TRBV5-4	TRBJ2-1	TGTGCCAGCAGCTCGGGACGTCGGGCAGGGATGAGCAATGAGCAGTTCTTC	CASSSGRRAGMSNEQFF
-	-	TRBV19	TRBJ1-1	TGTGCCAGTAGTCGGAGGGAGAACACTGAAGCTTTCTTT	CASSRRENTEAFF
TRBD1	-	TRBV30	TRBJ2-2	TGTGCCTGGAGGAAGAGGCCGGGACAGGCGGTCCCCGGGGAGCTGTTTTTT	CAWRKRPGQAVPGELFF
-	-	TRBV21-1	TRBJ2-3	TGTGCCAGCAGCAAAGATGGACTAGAGTTCTACACAGATACGCAGTATTTT	CASSKDGLEFYTDTQYF
TRBD1	once	TRBV6-5	TRBJ2-5	TGTGCCAGCAGGACCAAGGGGGCTTGGGAGACCCAGTACTTC	CASRTKGAWETQYF